These T cell receptor beta chains were read from a single sample in a study of T cell responses to AZD1222 COVID-19 vaccine. Assay: immunoSEQ multiplex PCR; the TCRdb copy retains only in-frame clones and omits some. The sample lists 100,000 to 150,000 clones; 85% to 90% were seen once. The sequencing here drew on peripheral blood, taken on day 0 of AZD1222 vaccination. These receptors all stem from an adult in good health. CDR3s include the opening cysteine and the closing phenylalanine or tryptophan. Each record gives: CDR3 DNA, CDR3 protein, clone size, V gene, J gene, D gene. The D gene is left open where the match is weak. The size of a clone is reported for some rows only, either as once, few or many, or as a class for expanded clones.

CDR3nt: TGTGCTAGTGGGTTAAGGGGACAGGTGAGCGCCTACAATGAGCAGTTCTTC; CDR3aa: CASGLRGQVSAYNEQFF; abundance: NA; v_gene: TRBV12-5; j_gene: TRBJ2-1; d_gene: TRBD1
CDR3nt: TGCGCCAGCAGCCCCGTCGCCGGGACAGGGGTTTCTCAGCCCCAGCATTTT; CDR3aa: CASSPVAGTGVSQPQHF; abundance: few; v_gene: TRBV5-1; j_gene: TRBJ1-5; d_gene: TRBD1
CDR3nt: TGTGCCAGCAGCCTAAAAGAAGGGAGAAATTCACCCCTCCACTTT; CDR3aa: CASSLKEGRNSPLHF; abundance: once; v_gene: TRBV14; j_gene: TRBJ1-6; d_gene: NA
CDR3nt: TGTGCCAGCTCCCCCGGGACAGCCCCAGACGAACGTTCACCCCTCCACTTT; CDR3aa: CASSPGTAPDERSPLHF; abundance: NA; v_gene: TRBV18; j_gene: TRBJ1-6; d_gene: TRBD1
CDR3nt: TGTGCCAGCAGCTCCGGTCCGGAAGCGGGGGAAAAACTGTTTTTT; CDR3aa: CASSSGPEAGEKLFF; abundance: NA; v_gene: TRBV7-2; j_gene: TRBJ1-4; d_gene: NA
CDR3nt: TGTGCCAGTAGTAGACAGAGCAATCAGCCCCAGCATTTT; CDR3aa: CASSRQSNQPQHF; abundance: NA; v_gene: TRBV19; j_gene: TRBJ1-5; d_gene: NA
CDR3nt: TGTGCCAGCTCAGAGGGGTACTCTGGAAACACCATATATTTT; CDR3aa: CASSEGYSGNTIYF; abundance: NA; v_gene: TRBV18; j_gene: TRBJ1-3; d_gene: NA
CDR3nt: TGCAGCGTTGGAGCGACAGGGGTTCTAAGCTCTGGGGCCAACGTCCTGACTTTC; CDR3aa: CSVGATGVLSSGANVLTF; abundance: once; v_gene: TRBV29-1; j_gene: TRBJ2-6; d_gene: TRBD1
CDR3nt: TGTGCCAGCAGTCCTGGGACAGGGGGCAATCAGCCCCAGCATTTT; CDR3aa: CASSPGTGGNQPQHF; abundance: NA; v_gene: TRBV27; j_gene: TRBJ1-5; d_gene: TRBD1
CDR3nt: TGTGCCAGCAGCTTGTGGGGACAGGGTGTCAACTATGGCTACACCTTC; CDR3aa: CASSLWGQGVNYGYTF; abundance: once; v_gene: TRBV5-5; j_gene: TRBJ1-2; d_gene: TRBD1
CDR3nt: TGCGCCAGCAGCCCTGGGACAGGGGAGGACCGGATTGAGAAACTGTTTTTT; CDR3aa: CASSPGTGEDRIEKLFF; abundance: NA; v_gene: TRBV4-1; j_gene: TRBJ1-4; d_gene: TRBD1
CDR3nt: TGTGCCAGCACCCCCTGGGACAGCCGTGGGGAGACCCAGTACTTC; CDR3aa: CASTPWDSRGETQYF; abundance: NA; v_gene: TRBV6-5; j_gene: TRBJ2-5; d_gene: TRBD1
CDR3nt: TGTGCCAGCAGCCGGCTTGGGGCGGGAGGTTTTGAGACCCAGTACTTC; CDR3aa: CASSRLGAGGFETQYF; abundance: NA; v_gene: TRBV7-3; j_gene: TRBJ2-5; d_gene: TRBD2
CDR3nt: TGTGCCAGCAGTGGGGGCACAGGGAATCAGCCCCAGCATTTT; CDR3aa: CASSGGTGNQPQHF; abundance: NA; v_gene: TRBV2; j_gene: TRBJ1-5; d_gene: NA
CDR3nt: TGTGCCAGCAGTCCGCGACAGGGGAAGAACACTGAAGCTTTCTTT; CDR3aa: CASSPRQGKNTEAFF; abundance: NA; v_gene: TRBV6-2/TRBV6-3; j_gene: TRBJ1-1; d_gene: TRBD1
CDR3nt: TGTGCCAGCAGGCCGAGAGGGGGAGGAACCGGGGAGCTGTTTTTT; CDR3aa: CASRPRGGGTGELFF; abundance: NA; v_gene: TRBV6-5; j_gene: TRBJ2-2; d_gene: NA
CDR3nt: TGTGCCAGCAGTGAGGCAGGGGGCTATGGCTACACCTTC; CDR3aa: CASSEAGGYGYTF; abundance: NA; v_gene: TRBV6-1; j_gene: TRBJ1-2; d_gene: TRBD1
CDR3nt: TGTGCCAGCAGTTACTCGGGGGGTGGCTACACCTTC; CDR3aa: CASSYSGGGYTF; abundance: NA; v_gene: TRBV6-5; j_gene: TRBJ1-2; d_gene: NA
CDR3nt: TGTGCCAGCAGCGGCCGGGACAGGCCTAATTCACCCCTCCACTTT; CDR3aa: CASSGRDRPNSPLHF; abundance: NA; v_gene: TRBV3-1/TRBV3-2; j_gene: TRBJ1-6; d_gene: TRBD1
CDR3nt: TGTGCCAGCACTCTACAGGGTACCCCCTACGAGCAGTACTTC; CDR3aa: CASTLQGTPYEQYF; abundance: NA; v_gene: TRBV2; j_gene: TRBJ2-7; d_gene: NA
CDR3nt: TGTGCCAGCAGGGAGACTGACAGGCTGAACACTGAAGCTTTCTTT; CDR3aa: CASRETDRLNTEAFF; abundance: few; v_gene: TRBV6-5; j_gene: TRBJ1-1; d_gene: NA
CDR3nt: TGTGCCAGTAGTCGGTCGACCGCTGCAACTAATGAAAAACTGTTTTTT; CDR3aa: CASSRSTAATNEKLFF; abundance: NA; v_gene: TRBV19; j_gene: TRBJ1-4; d_gene: NA
CDR3nt: TGCGCCAGCAGCGCGGACTCCTCAGGGGTCGGGGCGGCCAAAAACATTCAGTACTTC; CDR3aa: CASSADSSGVGAAKNIQYF; abundance: NA; v_gene: TRBV5-1; j_gene: TRBJ2-4; d_gene: NA
CDR3nt: TGTGCCAGCAGTTACAGGGCAGGGCGCGGTCAGCCCCAGCATTTT; CDR3aa: CASSYRAGRGQPQHF; abundance: NA; v_gene: TRBV6-2/TRBV6-3; j_gene: TRBJ1-5; d_gene: NA
CDR3nt: TGTGCCAGCAGCCTCGGGGGGCTAGCGGGTTACAATGAGCAGTTCTTC; CDR3aa: CASSLGGLAGYNEQFF; abundance: NA; v_gene: TRBV7-2; j_gene: TRBJ2-1; d_gene: TRBD2
CDR3nt: TGTGCCAGCAGGGCCGGGACTAGCGGGAGTGGTGAGCAGTTCTTC; CDR3aa: CASRAGTSGSGEQFF; abundance: NA; v_gene: TRBV6-5; j_gene: TRBJ2-1; d_gene: TRBD2